The 6 T cell receptor beta chains reported below all come from one sample, sequenced in a study of blood T cell repertoires in COVID-19. The repertoire was sequenced with immunoSEQ multiplex PCR; TCRdb's copy has only in-frame clones and lacks some. The table has 250,000 or so clones, 84% seen once. Source material: peripheral blood. The receptors originated from a woman in her forties who had recovered from COVID-19.

V gene TRBV4-1 combines with J gene TRBJ2-3; D is uncertain. The CDR3 has 15 amino acids. Germline CDR1 reads MGHRA; CDR2 reads YSYEKL. Trimming shortened V by 1 base and J by 4 bases, and 12 bases separated the two germline ends. Written as DNA, the CDR3 is TGCGCCAGCAGCCAAGGCTCCGGGTTTGCAGATACGCAGTATTTT. This encodes CASSQGSGFADTQYF.

This clone was counted once. The chain recombines TRBV5-6 with TRBJ1-6; no clear D gene. This CDR3 has 12 amino acids. Between the trimmed V and J ends, which lost 4 bases and 9 bases, there was a span of 8 bases. Germline lookup yields CDR1 SGHDT and CDR2 YYEEEE. CDR3 in amino acids: CASSRGGSPLHF. The CDR3 bases are TGTGCCAGCAGCCGAGGAGGTTCACCCCTCCACTTT. The full variable domain, with the rest looked up from reference TRBV5-6 and TRBJ1-6, is DAGVTQSPTHLIKTRGQQVTLRCSPKSGHDTVSWYQQALGQGPQFIFQYYEEEERQRGNFPDRFSGHQFPNYSSELNVNALLLGDSALYLCASSRGGSPLHFGNGTRLTVT.

The CDR3 DNA reads as TGCGCCAGCAGCCGGACAGCTTCAAGCACAGATACGCAGTATTTT. Translation: CASSRTASSTDTQYF. V gene TRBV5-1 combines with J gene TRBJ2-3, with a tentative D call TRBD1 (6 bases). The CDR3 is 15 residues long. V lost 4 bases and J 0 bases, leaving 12 bases between the germline ends. Per germline, CDR1 SGHRS and CDR2 YFSETQ.

The V call is TRBV19, the J call TRBJ1-5; D perhaps matches TRBD1 (5 bases). The CDR3 spans 19 residues. Per germline, CDR1 LNHDA and CDR2 SQIVND (reference sequence). The V and J ends lost 5 bases and 1 base respectively, with 24 bases between them. CDR3 residues: CASSLPQWRDRLSNQPQHF. DNA for the CDR3: TGTGCCAGTAGTCTCCCTCAATGGAGGGACCGGTTAAGCAATCAGCCCCAGCATTTT.

The chain is built from TRBV7-6 and TRBJ2-2; a possible D gene is TRBD2 (7 bases). Trimming cost V 4 bases and J 6 bases, with 12 bases left between them. CDR1 and CDR2 from the germline V gene are SGHVS and FNYEAQ. This CDR3 is 14 amino acids long. CDR3 DNA sequence: TGTGCCAGCAGCTCTCCGGGGGGCCCCGGGGAGCTGTTTTTT. It is translated as CASSSPGGPGELFF.

This clone has only a few counts. The chain carries TRBV6-1 and TRBJ1-5; TRBD1 matches 8 bases. This CDR3 has 15 amino acids. Germline CDR1 reads MNHNS; CDR2 reads SASEGT. V gave up 1 base and J gave up 6 bases; unmatched junction bases: 5. The CDR3 sequence is CASSEGAGGGQPQHF. For the CDR3, the DNA is TGTGCCAGCAGTGAAGGGGCAGGGGGCGGTCAGCCCCAGCATTTT.